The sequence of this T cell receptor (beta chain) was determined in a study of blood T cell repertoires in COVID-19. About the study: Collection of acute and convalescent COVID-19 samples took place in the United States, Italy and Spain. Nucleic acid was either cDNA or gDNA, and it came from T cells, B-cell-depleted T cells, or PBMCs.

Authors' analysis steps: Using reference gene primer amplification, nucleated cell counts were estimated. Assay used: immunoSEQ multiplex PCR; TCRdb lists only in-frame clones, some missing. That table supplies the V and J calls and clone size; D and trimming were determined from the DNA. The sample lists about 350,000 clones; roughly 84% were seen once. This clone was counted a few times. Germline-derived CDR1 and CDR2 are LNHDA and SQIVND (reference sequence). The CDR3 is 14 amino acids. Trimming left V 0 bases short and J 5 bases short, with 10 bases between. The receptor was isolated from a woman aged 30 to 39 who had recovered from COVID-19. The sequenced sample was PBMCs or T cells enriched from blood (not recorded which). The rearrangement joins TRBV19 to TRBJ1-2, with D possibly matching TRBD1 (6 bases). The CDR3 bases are TGTGCCAGTAGTATAGACAGGGGAGTGTATGGCTACACCTTC. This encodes CASSIDRGVYGYTF.